One T cell receptor beta chain is described in this entry. This record belongs to a study of T cells in localized non-small cell lung cancer. V lost 1 base, J lost 2 bases, and 9 bases lay in between. Germline CDR1 is SGHNT and CDR2 is YENEEA. This CDR3 contains 15 residues. Libraries were prepared by immunoSEQ multiplex PCR; TCRdb keeps only in-frame clonotypes and omits some of them. The sample holds some 35,000 clones, more than 80% seen once. The chain combines TRBV11-3 with TRBJ2-1, with a weak D call TRBD1 (5 bases). Sequencing used peripheral blood, obtained before any cancer treatment. The TCR originated in a female donor at least 60 years old with stage I lung adenocarcinoma. CDR3: CASSLAGSAYNEQFF. The CDR3 DNA sequence: TGTGCCAGCAGCTTAGCAGGGTCGGCCTACAATGAGCAGTTCTTC.